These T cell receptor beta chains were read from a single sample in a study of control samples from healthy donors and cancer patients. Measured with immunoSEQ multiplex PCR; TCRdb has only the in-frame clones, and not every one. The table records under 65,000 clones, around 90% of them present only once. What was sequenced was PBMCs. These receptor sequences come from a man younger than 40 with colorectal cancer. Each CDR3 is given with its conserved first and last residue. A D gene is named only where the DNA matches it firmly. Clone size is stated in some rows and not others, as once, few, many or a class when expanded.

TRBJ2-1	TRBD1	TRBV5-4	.	CASSRLDRLDNEQFF	TGTGCCAGCAGCCGTCTGGACAGGTTAGACAATGAGCAGTTCTTC
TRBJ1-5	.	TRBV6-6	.	CASSYRGGQPQHF	TGTGCCAGCAGTTACCGCGGTGGACAGCCCCAGCATTTT
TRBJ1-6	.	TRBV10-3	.	CAIGEKEGATPLHF	TGTGCCATCGGTGAGAAGGAGGGAGCTACACCCCTCCACTTT
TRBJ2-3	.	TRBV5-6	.	CASSLVGEGTDTQYF	TGTGCCAGCAGCTTGGTAGGGGAAGGCACAGATACGCAGTATTTT
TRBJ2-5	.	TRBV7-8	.	CASENFRDRETQYF	TGTGCCAGCGAGAATTTTAGGGATCGAGAGACCCAGTACTTC
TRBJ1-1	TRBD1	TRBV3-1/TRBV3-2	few	CASSPGTGLLNTEAFF	TGTGCCAGCAGCCCCGGGACAGGGCTTTTGAACACTGAAGCTTTCTTT
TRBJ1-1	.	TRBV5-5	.	CASSLNIYTEAFF	TGTGCCAGCAGCTTGAACATTTACACTGAAGCTTTCTTT
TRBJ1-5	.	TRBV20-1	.	CSASWGPNQPQHF	TGCAGTGCTAGTTGGGGTCCCAATCAGCCCCAGCATTTT
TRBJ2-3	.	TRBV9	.	CASSVGTEPTDTQYF	TGTGCCAGCAGCGTAGGGACAGAACCGACAGATACGCAGTATTTT
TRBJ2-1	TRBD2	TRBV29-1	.	CSVDGAGGLSSYNEQFF	TGCAGCGTTGACGGAGCGGGGGGGCTAAGCTCCTACAATGAGCAGTTCTTC
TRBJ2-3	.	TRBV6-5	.	CASRPPGTDTQYF	TGTGCCAGCAGGCCCCCGGGCACAGATACGCAGTATTTT
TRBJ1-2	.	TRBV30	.	CAWSTTEAVFYGYTF	TGTGCCTGGAGTACCACTGAGGCTGTCTTCTATGGCTACACCTTC
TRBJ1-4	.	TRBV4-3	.	CASSIHGGGEKLFF	TGCGCCAGCAGCATACATGGAGGTGGTGAAAAACTGTTTTTT
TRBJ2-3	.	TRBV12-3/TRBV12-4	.	CASSATDTQYF	TGTGCCAGCAGTGCGACAGATACGCAGTATTTT
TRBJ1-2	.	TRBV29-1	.	CSVEDPQGYGYTF	TGCAGCGTTGAAGATCCGCAGGGCTATGGCTACACCTTC
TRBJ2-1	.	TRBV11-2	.	CASSLGRGDYNEQFF	TGTGCCAGCAGCTTGGGCAGGGGAGACTACAATGAGCAGTTCTTC
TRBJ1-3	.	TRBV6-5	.	CASSYSTSGNTIYF	TGTGCCAGCAGTTACTCGACCTCTGGAAACACCATATATTTT
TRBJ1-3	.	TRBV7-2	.	CASSSGGAFTGNTIYF	TGTGCCAGCAGCTCCGGGGGGGCCTTTACTGGAAACACCATATATTTT
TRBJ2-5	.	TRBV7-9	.	CASSLGTLPREETQYF	TGTGCCAGCAGCTTAGGGACACTACCCCGGGAAGAGACCCAGTACTTC
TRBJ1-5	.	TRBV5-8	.	CASSFGQLNQPQHF	TGTGCCAGCAGCTTTGGGCAGCTCAATCAGCCCCAGCATTTT
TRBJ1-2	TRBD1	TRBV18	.	CASSPTPPGQGARGYTF	TGTGCCAGCTCACCTACGCCTCCGGGACAGGGGGCTCGAGGCTACACCTTC
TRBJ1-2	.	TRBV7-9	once	CASSFQRDGYGYTF	TGTGCCAGCAGCTTTCAGAGGGACGGCTATGGCTACACCTTC
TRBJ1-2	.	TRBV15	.	CATSTIDDRTLLYGYTF	TGTGCCACCAGCACTATTGACGACAGAACCCTACTCTATGGCTACACCTTC
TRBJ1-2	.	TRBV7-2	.	CASSPNGGGAGSGYTF	TGTGCCAGCAGTCCCAACGGCGGGGGGGCCGGAAGCGGCTACACCTTC
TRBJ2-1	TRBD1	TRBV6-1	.	CASSENGQAGDRAYNEQFF	TGTGCCAGCAGTGAAAATGGCCAAGCCGGGGACAGAGCCTACAATGAGCAGTTCTTC
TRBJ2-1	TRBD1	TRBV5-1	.	CASSPTGTGYNEQFF	TGCGCCAGCAGCCCCACCGGGACAGGGTACAATGAGCAGTTCTTC
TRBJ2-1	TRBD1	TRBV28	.	CASRGSGTGGSSYNEQFF	TGTGCCAGCAGGGGATCCGGGACAGGGGGCAGTTCCTACAATGAGCAGTTCTTC
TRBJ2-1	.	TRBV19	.	CASSISDLALEQFF	TGTGCCAGTAGTATAAGCGACCTCGCCCTTGAGCAGTTCTTC
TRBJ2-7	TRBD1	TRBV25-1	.	CASSEWDSRHEQYF	TGTGCCAGCAGTGAATGGGACAGTCGGCACGAGCAGTACTTC
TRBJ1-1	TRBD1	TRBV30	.	CAWSVGTVYTEAFF	TGTGCCTGGAGTGTAGGGACAGTTTACACTGAAGCTTTCTTT
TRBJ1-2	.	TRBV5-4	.	CASSLSGGKNGYTF	TGTGCCAGCAGCTTATCCGGGGGCAAGAATGGCTACACCTTC
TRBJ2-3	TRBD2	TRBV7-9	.	CASSQTSGGPTDTQYF	TGTGCCAGCAGCCAGACTAGCGGGGGGCCCACAGATACGCAGTATTTT
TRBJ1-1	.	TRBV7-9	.	CASSSPGTEAFF	TGTGCCAGCAGCTCCCCGGGGACTGAAGCTTTCTTT
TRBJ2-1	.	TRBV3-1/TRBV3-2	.	CASSPRPYNEQFF	TGTGCCAGCAGCCCCCGTCCCTACAATGAGCAGTTCTTC
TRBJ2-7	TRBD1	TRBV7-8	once	CASSHGQGSSYEQYF	TGTGCCAGCAGCCACGGACAGGGGAGCTCCTACGAGCAGTACTTC
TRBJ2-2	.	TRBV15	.	CATSRIFGGELFF	TGTGCCACCAGCAGGATTTTTGGCGGGGAGCTGTTTTTT
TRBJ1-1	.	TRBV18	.	CASSPSGVVTEAFF	TGTGCCAGCTCACCATCTGGGGTTGTGACTGAAGCTTTCTTT
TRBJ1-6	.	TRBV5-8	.	CASSFNGVRNSPLHF	TGTGCCAGCAGCTTCAACGGGGTCAGAAATTCACCCCTCCACTTT
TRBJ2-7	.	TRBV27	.	CASSLQARHEQYF	TGTGCCAGCAGTTTACAGGCCCGGCACGAGCAGTACTTC
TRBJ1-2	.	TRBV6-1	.	CASSERQDTGTF	TGTGCCAGCAGTGAGAGGCAGGACACTGGCACCTTC
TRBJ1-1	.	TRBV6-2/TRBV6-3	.	CASSTTQGSKTFF	TGTGCCAGCAGTACAACGCAGGGGTCAAAGACTTTCTTT
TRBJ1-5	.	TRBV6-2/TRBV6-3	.	CASSLAVRWPQHF	TGTGCCAGCAGTTTGGCGGTTCGTTGGCCCCAGCATTTT
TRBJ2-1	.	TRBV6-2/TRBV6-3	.	CASSYEGFYNEQFF	TGTGCCAGCAGTTACGAAGGGTTCTACAATGAGCAGTTCTTC
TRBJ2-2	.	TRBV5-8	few	CASSSRYWSGELFF	TGTGCCAGCAGCTCACGTTACTGGTCCGGGGAGCTGTTTTTT
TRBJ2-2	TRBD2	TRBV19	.	CASSPRGGNTGELFF	TGTGCCAGTAGTCCCCGGGGGGGGAACACCGGGGAGCTGTTTTTT
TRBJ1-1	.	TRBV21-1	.	CASSGSGVTFF	TGTGCCAGCAGCGGTTCGGGGGTGACTTTCTTT
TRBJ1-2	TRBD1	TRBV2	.	CASSYYRQGGASNYGYTF	TGTGCCAGCAGTTACTACCGACAGGGGGGGGCCTCTAACTATGGCTACACCTTC
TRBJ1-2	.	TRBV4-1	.	CASSPLLGGYGYTF	TGCGCCAGCAGCCCCCTTTTAGGGGGCTATGGCTACACCTTC
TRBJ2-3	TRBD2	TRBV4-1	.	CASSQPTSGGFEDTQYF	TGCGCCAGCAGCCAGCCGACTAGCGGGGGGTTTGAAGATACGCAGTATTTT
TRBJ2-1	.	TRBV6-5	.	CASSLDRDTQFF	TGTGCCAGCAGTCTAGACCGGGATACGCAGTTCTTC
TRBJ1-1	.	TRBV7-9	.	CASSTGGSRLDTEAFF	TGTGCCAGCAGCACCGGGGGGAGCAGGTTGGACACTGAAGCTTTCTTT